Each of the 31 T cell receptor beta chains below was sequenced from the same sample in a study of shared clonotypes between healthy human individuals. Only in-frame clones appear in the TCRdb table, and some are missing; sequencing was by immunoSEQ multiplex PCR. Of about 2 million clones in the sample, 95% were seen once. Sample: naive CD4+ T cells sorted from blood. Sample subset: CD45RA+ positively selected. These receptors were obtained from a young man in good health.

As for this clone: Different DNA sequences within this sample yield the same CDR3. The chain joins TRBV7-3 to TRBJ1-1; no clear D. The CDR3 totals 13 residues. V lost 0 bases and J 3 bases, leaving 5 bases between the germline ends. Germline CDR1 reads SGHTA; CDR2 reads FQGTGA. The chain's CDR3 is CASSLTRDTEAFF. The DNA of the CDR3 is TGTGCCAGCAGCTTAACTCGCGACACTGAAGCTTTCTTT. The full variable domain, in which reference TRBV7-3 and TRBJ1-1 provide the parts outside the CDR3, is GAGVSQTPSNKVTEKGKYVELRCDPISGHTALYWYRQSLGQGPEFLIYFQGTGAADDSGLPNDRFFAVRPEGSVSTLKIQRTERGDSAVYLCASSLTRDTEAFFGQGTRLTVV.

This rearrangement joins TRBV28 to TRBJ2-5; TRBD1 or TRBD2 may be the D gene (6 bases each). The germline V gene has CDR1 MDHEN and CDR2 SYDVKM. V dropped 5 bases and J dropped 0 bases, with 7 bases sitting between them. This CDR3 has 13 amino acids. CDR3 loop: CASSRGDQETQYF. The CDR3 coding sequence is TGTGCCAGCAGTAGGGGGGACCAAGAGACCCAGTACTTC.

This clone was observed a few times. This chain connects TRBV10-3 to TRBJ1-6, with TRBD1 identical over 8 bases. The CDR3 is 15 residues long. Germline V lookup: CDR1 ENHRY, CDR2 SYGVKD. After removal of 2 bases from V and 10 bases from J, the junction contained 7 bases not matched to a gene. CDR3 nucleotides: TGTGCCATCAGTGAGACCGGGACAGGCGCGTCACCCCTCCACTTT. Translation: CAISETGTGASPLHF.

The V gene is TRBV18, the J gene TRBJ1-2; 7 bases align to TRBD1. The germline V gene has CDR1 KGHSH and CDR2 LQKENI. Germline trimming cut 2 bases from V and 7 bases from J; bases unmatched to any gene: 22. The CDR3 runs 19 residues. The CDR3 bases are TGTGCCAGCTCACCAAGACAATCCGGGACAGCGGTTGGGTTGGGTGGCTACACCTTC. Translated, it gives CASSPRQSGTAVGLGGYTF.

The chain couples TRBV7-2 to TRBJ2-4; 7 bases are shared with TRBD2. In germline, CDR1 is SGHTA, CDR2 FQGNSA. CDR3 length: 13 amino acids. V dropped 5 bases and J dropped 6; count of bases not matched to a gene: 4. CDR3 in amino acids: CASSPPSGNIQYF. The CDR3 DNA sequence: TGTGCCAGCAGCCCCCCTAGCGGAAACATTCAGTACTTC.

In regard to this clone: Just one base apart from a much larger clone, this may be a read error. The chain has TRBV9 and TRBJ2-1; 10 bases line up with TRBD2. The CDR3 spans 13 residues. V lost 3 bases, J lost 7 bases, and 1 base stayed unmatched. CDR1 is SGDLS, CDR2 YYNGEE, per germline. Written as DNA, the CDR3 is TGTGCCAGCAGCGCGACTAGCGGGAATGAGCAGTTCTTC. This encodes CASSATSGNEQFF.

The chain has TRBV28 and TRBJ1-2; 8 nucleotides line up with TRBD1. Per germline, CDR1 MDHEN and CDR2 SYDVKM. Trimming took 2 bases from V and 14 from J; bases not matched to a gene: 7. This CDR3 has 12 residues. The chain's CDR3 is CASSLPDRACTF. CDR3 bases: TGTGCCAGCAGTTTACCGGACAGGGCGTGTACCTTC.

The chain links TRBV28 to TRBJ2-5; 7 nucleotides align to TRBD2. J gave up 2 bases and V 5 bases, and 11 bases lay outside the gene matches. Germline V gene sequence: CDR1 MDHEN, CDR2 SYDVKM. There are 16 residues in the CDR3. This chain's CDR3 is CASSAGTTAWQETQYF. The CDR3 DNA is TGTGCCAGCAGTGCCGGGACTACCGCCTGGCAAGAGACCCAGTACTTC.

The chain employs TRBV14 and TRBJ1-4; D may be TRBD1 (5 bases). The CDR3 contains 15 residues. The V gene lost 1 base and the J gene lost 4 bases, with 10 bases spanning the gap. The V gene's germline CDR1 is SGHDN and CDR2 FVKESK. The CDR3 sequence: CASSQAQGFNEKLFF. CDR3 nucleotide sequence: TGTGCCAGCAGCCAAGCCCAGGGCTTTAATGAAAAACTGTTTTTT.

This rearrangement joins TRBV9 to TRBJ2-1; no clear D gene. CDR3 size: 13 residues. The V end was cut by 3 bases, the J end by 4 bases, with 8 bases between. Germline-derived CDR1 and CDR2 are SGDLS and YYNGEE. CDR3 nucleotide sequence: TGTGCCAGCAGCGGCACAACGTACAATGAGCAGTTCTTC. Translated, it gives CASSGTTYNEQFF. Based on the CDR3 plus reference TRBV9 and TRBJ2-1, the full variable domain is DSGVTQTPKHLITATGQRVTLRCSPRSGDLSVYWYQQSLDQGLQFLIQYYNGEERAKGNILERFSAQQFPDLHSELNLSSLELGDSALYFCASSGTTYNEQFFGPGTRLTVL.

Details on this clone: Its ends do not fully match the called genes, so a read error is possible. V gene TRBV6-1 combines with J gene TRBJ2-3; D gene unclear. The CDR3 extends over 12 amino acids. The V gene's germline CDR1 is MNHNS and CDR2 SASEGT. CDR3 DNA: TGTGCCAGCAGCCTTCACGCAGACACGCAGTATTTT. Protein sequence: CASSLHADTQYF.

The chain carries TRBV6-4 and TRBJ1-2; D gene ambiguous. V was shortened by 8 bases and J by 8 bases, with 9 bases between the two germline ends. CDR1 MRHNA and CDR2 SNTAGT come from the germline V gene. This CDR3 region has 10 residues. The CDR3: CASPMGGYTF. Written as DNA, the CDR3 is TGTGCCAGCCCTATGGGGGGCTACACCTTC.

V gene TRBV11-3 combines with J gene TRBJ1-5; D remains ambiguous. The CDR3 consists of 17 residues. V was trimmed by 4 bases and J by 0 bases, leaving 16 bases between them. CDR1 SGHNT and CDR2 YENEEA come from the germline V gene. The CDR3 DNA follows: TGTGCCAGCAGCTCTCCTCCCAGGCCAAGTAGCAATCAGCCCCAGCATTTT. This translates into CASSSPPRPSSNQPQHF. Combining the CDR3 with reference TRBV11-3 and TRBJ1-5 gives the whole variable domain EAGVVQSPRYKIIEKKQPVAFWCNPISGHNTLYWYLQNLGQGPELLIRYENEEAVDDSQLPKDRFSAERLKGVDSTLKIQPAELGDSAVYLCASSSPPRPSSNQPQHFGDGTRLSIL.

Of note for this clone: This CDR3 is also generated by other DNA sequences in the sample. The gene calls are TRBV5-1 and TRBJ2-3; no definite D call. This CDR3 has 11 amino acids. The V gene's germline CDR1 is SGHRS and CDR2 YFSETQ. With 5 bases removed from V and 0 bases from J, the gap between germline ends came to 1 base. DNA for the CDR3: TGCGCCAGCAGGAGCACAGATACGCAGTATTTT. It specifies CASRSTDTQYF.

This clone was observed a single time. The gene calls are TRBV11-2 and TRBJ2-2, with TRBD1 identical over 10 bases. The CDR3 is 18 amino acids. The V segment lost 4 bases and the J segment 3 bases; nucleotides outside the gene matches: 11. Germline V gene lookup returns CDR1 SGHAT and CDR2 FQNNGV. For the CDR3, the DNA is TGTGCCAGCAGCTCGACCCTTGACAGGGGGCTCTACACCGGGGAGCTGTTTTTT. Amino acid sequence: CASSSTLDRGLYTGELFF.

The rearrangement joins TRBV18 to TRBJ2-7; TRBD1 agrees at 8 bases. V trimming: 6 bases; J trimming: 4 bases; junction bases outside the gene matches: 14. The CDR3 sequence is 16 residues long. Germline V gene data show CDR1 as KGHSH and CDR2 as LQKENI. The DNA of the CDR3 is TGTGCCAGCTCCCGAAGTCCGGGACAGGTGGGATACGAGCAGTACTTC. Its translation is CASSRSPGQVGYEQYF.

CDR3 DNA: TGCAGCGTTCCGGGACACAGCTCCTACGAGCAGTACTTC. This sequence encodes CSVPGHSSYEQYF. The genes are TRBV29-1 and TRBJ2-7; a weak D match, TRBD1 (6 bases). The germline CDR1 and CDR2 sequences are SQVTM and ANQGSEA. The CDR3 is 13 residues long. Trimming cost V 5 bases and J 0 bases, with 11 bases left between them.

To note about this clone: The junction shows a germline mismatch at one end, possibly a read error. J is TRBJ2-3 and V is TRBV5-1; D may correspond to TRBD1 or TRBD2 (5 bases each). The CDR3 has 14 amino acids. The germline CDR1 and CDR2 sequences are SGHRS and YFSETQ. The CDR3 protein is CASRLRGETDTQYF. DNA for the CDR3: TGCGCCAGCCGCTTGAGAGGGGAAACAGATACGCAGTATTTT.

The chain employs TRBV6-5 and TRBJ1-1; D may be TRBD1 (6 bases). V was clipped by 5 bases and J by 3 bases, with 10 bases between them. Germline CDR1 MNHEY, CDR2 SVGAGI. The length of the CDR3 is 13 residues. The CDR3 DNA follows: TGTGCCAGCAGTAAGGGGGGGTACACTGAAGCTTTCTTT. It yields the protein CASSKGGYTEAFF.

The rearrangement uses TRBV28 and TRBJ2-1, with TRBD2 matching over 7 bases. V lost 5 bases to trimming and J lost 5 bases; unmatched junction nucleotides: 9. This CDR3 is built from 15 residues. From germline, CDR1 is MDHEN and CDR2 SYDVKM. As DNA, the CDR3 is TGTGCCAGCAGTGGGCGAGGAAGCGGGGACAATGAGCAGTTCTTC. It is translated as CASSGRGSGDNEQFF.

V usage is TRBV5-4 and J usage is TRBJ1-4; TRBD1 matches at 8 bases. CDR1 and CDR2 (germline): SGHNT, YYREEE (reference sequence). Trimming cost V 4 bases and J 4 bases; bases outside gene matches: 3. This CDR3 spans 14 amino acids. The CDR3 coding sequence is TGTGCCAGCAGCCCCGGACAGGGTAATGAAAAACTGTTTTTT. Its translation: CASSPGQGNEKLFF.

The J gene is TRBJ2-7, the V gene TRBV6-6; a possible D gene is TRBD2 (7 bases). The V gene lost 2 bases and the J gene lost 3 bases, with 14 bases spanning the gap. The length of the CDR3 is 15 residues. CDR1 and CDR2 from the germline V gene are MNHNY and SVGAGI (reference sequence). The CDR3 DNA sequence: TGTGCCAGCAGTTACGAGGGGGGGTCGATCTACGAGCAGTACTTC. This translates into CASSYEGGSIYEQYF.

The chain combines TRBV4-2 with TRBJ2-7; TRBD1 matches 7 bases. V lost 5 bases, J lost 3 bases, and 7 bases stayed unmatched. This CDR3 comprises 14 residues. Germline V lookup: CDR1 LGHNA, CDR2 YNFKEQ. In DNA, the CDR3 is TGTGCCAGCAGCTCCCGGGACAGCCGCTACGAGCAGTACTTC. It codes for CASSSRDSRYEQYF.

This clone has only one observation. The chain joins TRBV28 to TRBJ1-1; 8 nucleotides agree with TRBD1. Trimming removed 6 bases from V and 3 bases from J; junction bases left unmatched: 6. The CDR3 has 14 amino acids. Germline assignment: CDR1 MDHEN and CDR2 SYDVKM. The CDR3 sequence is CASRPLDRDTEAFF. For the CDR3, the DNA is TGTGCCAGCAGACCGCTGGACAGGGACACTGAAGCTTTCTTT.

The chain combines TRBV6-5 with TRBJ1-1; tentatively, D is TRBD1 (5 bases). V lost 7 bases and J 5 bases, leaving 14 bases between the germline ends. Germline V gives CDR1 MNHEY, CDR2 SVGAGI. The CDR3 extends over 13 amino acids. The CDR3 DNA reads as TGTGCCAGCACCGGGGAGGGGATTACTGAAGCTTTCTTT. This sequence encodes CASTGEGITEAFF.

As regards this clone: Distinct nucleotide sequences in the sample also encode this CDR3. The V gene is TRBV27, the J gene TRBJ1-5, with no clear D. Germline-derived CDR1 and CDR2 are MNHEY and SMNVEV (reference sequence). V was trimmed by 2 bases and J by 0 bases, leaving 8 bases between them. This CDR3 is 15 amino acids long. CDR3: CASSLGGSSNQPQHF. The DNA for the CDR3 is TGTGCCAGCAGTTTAGGAGGGAGTAGCAATCAGCCCCAGCATTTT.

In the case of this clone: The identical CDR3 is also encoded by other nucleotide sequences in the sample. V is TRBV5-1 and J is TRBJ2-5; D is undetermined. V was trimmed by 0 bases and J by 2 bases, leaving 8 bases between them. The CDR3 spans 14 residues. The germline V gene encodes CDR1 SGHRS and CDR2 YFSETQ. CDR3 protein: CASSLVAAQETQYF. CDR3 in DNA: TGCGCCAGCAGCTTGGTGGCAGCTCAAGAGACCCAGTACTTC.

The chain combines TRBV28 with TRBJ1-1; perhaps TRBD1 as D (5 bases). The CDR3 spans 14 residues. Between the trimmed V and J ends, which lost 7 bases and 1 base, there was a span of 13 bases. In germline, CDR1 is MDHEN, CDR2 SYDVKM. The CDR3 protein is CASTEGMKNTEAFF. The CDR3 DNA is TGTGCCAGCACTGAGGGGATGAAGAACACTGAAGCTTTCTTT. Using reference TRBV28 and TRBJ1-1 for the parts outside the CDR3, the full variable domain is DVKVTQSSRYLVKRTGEKVFLECVQDMDHENMFWYRQDPGLGLRLIYFSYDVKMKEKGDIPEGYSVSREKKERFSLILESASTNQTSMYLCASTEGMKNTEAFFGQGTRLTVV.

The chain is built from TRBV18 and TRBJ2-7; the D call may be TRBD1 or TRBD2 (5 bases each). Trimming cost V 0 bases and J 6 bases, with 9 bases left between them. The CDR3 contains 13 residues. Germline lookup yields CDR1 KGHSH and CDR2 LQKENI. The CDR3 bases are TGTGCCAGCTCACCACCGATGAGGGGCGAGCAGTACTTC. This sequence encodes CASSPPMRGEQYF.

The V and J genes are TRBV10-3 and TRBJ2-1; D is possibly TRBD1 (6 bases). Looked up from germline, CDR1 is ENHRY and CDR2 is SYGVKD. The CDR3 runs 13 residues. V dropped 7 bases and J dropped 4 bases, with 11 bases sitting between them. CDR3 amino acids: CAITQGTYNEQFF. The CDR3 nucleotides are TGTGCCATCACACAGGGCACTTACAATGAGCAGTTCTTC.

The chain links TRBV7-9 to TRBJ2-3, with D tentatively TRBD1 (6 bases). V was trimmed by 7 bases and J by 4 bases, leaving 18 bases between them. From germline, CDR1 is SEHNR and CDR2 FQNEAQ (reference sequence). The CDR3 is made up of 15 amino acids. CDR3 in DNA: TGTGCCAGCACCGGTTTGGACAGTGCGGCAGATACGCAGTATTTT. Its protein product is CASTGLDSAADTQYF.